These T cell receptor beta chains were read from a single sample in a study of cytomegalovirus exposure and HLA in healthy donors. Produced via immunoSEQ multiplex PCR; TCRdb's table is partial and in-frame only. The sample records roughly 190,000 clones, 81% being singletons. The specimen was PBMCs. The receptor source for this set is a man between 18 and 35 years old in good health and CMV-seronegative. Each CDR3 is given with its conserved first and last residue. A D gene is named only where the DNA matches it firmly. Size tells how often a clone was seen (once, few, many) or the class of an expanded clone, and some rows leave it out.

j_call d_call v_call clone_size cdr3_aa cdr3_nt
TRBJ2-3 NA TRBV27 NA CASSLYNRPTDTQYF TGTGCCAGCAGTTTATATAACAGGCCCACAGATACGCAGTATTTT
TRBJ1-4 NA TRBV7-2 few CASSLDARGDEKLFF TGTGCCAGCAGCTTAGATGCCAGGGGAGATGAAAAACTGTTTTTT
TRBJ2-3 NA TRBV6-5 NA CASSRSPRDTQYF TGTGCCAGCAGTCGTAGCCCCCGGGATACGCAGTATTTT
TRBJ2-7 NA TRBV4-3 NA CASSQDGVSPSYEQYF TGCGCCAGCAGCCAAGATGGTGTTAGCCCGTCCTACGAGCAGTACTTC
TRBJ2-3 TRBD1 TRBV10-1 NA CASSDPKPPGQGKPDTQYF TGCGCCAGCAGTGACCCCAAACCCCCGGGACAGGGTAAACCAGATACGCAGTATTTT
TRBJ2-7 NA TRBV11-2 NA CASSLDLGTQTYEQYF TGTGCCAGCAGCTTAGATCTCGGGACACAAACCTACGAGCAGTACTTC
TRBJ2-1 TRBD2 TRBV5-1 NA CASSLFGRGGVNEQFF TGCGCCAGCAGCTTGTTCGGGAGGGGGGGCGTCAATGAGCAGTTCTTC
TRBJ1-1 NA TRBV7-2 NA CASSLAPGEAFF TGTGCCAGCAGCTTAGCTCCAGGGGAAGCTTTCTTT
TRBJ2-1 NA TRBV7-7 NA CASSLGSGVNNEQFF TGTGCTAGCAGCTTAGGGTCGGGGGTGAACAATGAGCAGTTCTTC
TRBJ2-1 NA TRBV29-1 NA CSVYRGLYNEQFF TGCAGCGTTTACAGGGGACTTTACAATGAGCAGTTCTTC
TRBJ2-1 NA TRBV7-8 NA CASSLGGGGGYNEQFF TGTGCCAGCAGCTTAGGTGGGGGAGGAGGGTACAATGAGCAGTTCTTC
TRBJ2-2 NA TRBV9 NA CVSTDRVQALSTGELFF TGTGTCAGCACCGATCGGGTACAGGCACTAAGCACCGGGGAGCTGTTTTTT
TRBJ2-3 TRBD1 TRBV5-1 NA CASSTDRSITDTQYF TGCGCCAGCAGCACGGACAGGTCCATCACAGATACGCAGTATTTT
TRBJ2-5 NA TRBV7-2 NA CASGLVGGKEETQYF TGTGCCAGCGGCTTAGTGGGCGGGAAGGAAGAGACCCAGTACTTC
TRBJ1-4 NA TRBV18 NA CASSPQRGRVGEKLFF TGTGCCAGCTCACCACAAAGGGGCAGGGTTGGAGAAAAACTGTTTTTT
TRBJ2-3 NA TRBV7-2 NA CASSLATKYRAPTDTQYF TGTGCCAGCAGCCTCGCCACCAAATACAGGGCCCCCACAGATACGCAGTATTTT
TRBJ2-2 NA TRBV12-5 NA CASGFSGNTGELFF TGTGCTAGTGGTTTTAGCGGGAACACCGGGGAGCTGTTTTTT
TRBJ1-3 TRBD1 TRBV5-1 NA CASSFQQGTPGNTIYF TGCGCCAGCAGCTTTCAACAGGGGACGCCTGGAAACACCATATATTTT
TRBJ2-5 NA TRBV18 NA CASSPKETQYF TGTGCCAGCTCCCCTAAAGAGACCCAGTACTTC
TRBJ1-2 NA TRBV5-6 NA CASSPNRYGYTF TGTGCCAGCAGCCCTAACCGCTATGGCTACACCTTC
TRBJ1-3 NA TRBV19 NA CASFEGVTGNTIYF TGTGCCTCTTTCGAGGGGGTAACTGGAAACACCATATATTTT
TRBJ2-3 TRBD2 TRBV9 NA CASNNPTSGRASTQYF TGTGCCAGCAACAATCCCACTAGCGGGAGGGCAAGTACGCAGTATTTT
TRBJ1-2 NA TRBV27 NA CASSWQGDSYGYTF TGTGCCAGCAGTTGGCAGGGTGATAGCTATGGCTACACCTTC
TRBJ1-4 NA TRBV18 NA CASSPPGQGKLFF TGTGCCAGCTCACCACCGGGACAAGGAAAACTGTTTTTT
TRBJ2-2 NA TRBV25-1 few CASSRRGQKNTGELFF TGTGCCAGCAGTCGGAGAGGGCAGAAGAACACCGGGGAGCTGTTTTTT
TRBJ2-7 NA TRBV15 NA CATSRETGATYEQYF TGTGCCACCAGCAGAGAAACGGGAGCGACCTACGAGCAGTACTTC
TRBJ2-5 NA TRBV7-2 few CASRTGTGETQYF TGTGCCAGCAGGACCGGGACTGGGGAGACCCAGTACTTC
TRBJ1-5 NA TRBV2 NA CASRGAWQRPQHF TGTGCCAGCAGGGGCGCCTGGCAACGGCCCCAGCATTTT
TRBJ1-1 NA TRBV4-1 NA CASSQDSGWAEAFF TGCGCCAGCAGCCAAGATTCAGGGTGGGCTGAAGCTTTCTTT
TRBJ2-6 TRBD2 TRBV5-1 few CASSLAGTSGSGANVLTF TGCGCCAGCAGCTTGGCCGGGACTAGCGGCTCTGGGGCCAACGTCCTGACTTTC
TRBJ2-1 NA TRBV4-1 NA CASSPGPGRRGNEQFF TGCGCCAGCAGTCCCGGGCCCGGTCGTCGGGGCAATGAGCAGTTCTTC
TRBJ2-3 TRBD2 TRBV2 NA CASRGGTSPSTDTQYF TGTGCCAGCAGGGGGGGGACTAGCCCTAGCACAGATACGCAGTATTTT
TRBJ2-7 TRBD2 TRBV9 NA CASSSDSGDEQYF TGTGCCAGCAGCTCAGATAGCGGGGACGAGCAGTACTTC
TRBJ1-6 NA TRBV7-2 NA CASSFNLVSQTGNSPLHF TGTGCCAGCAGCTTTAATTTAGTTAGCCAAACGGGAAATTCACCCCTCCACTTT
TRBJ2-6 NA TRBV19 NA CASSIRPSGGGANVLTF TGTGCCAGTAGTATTCGTCCTTCAGGTGGTGGGGCCAACGTCCTGACTTTC
TRBJ1-1 NA TRBV6-1 NA CASRAPGRPTEAFF TGTGCCAGCAGGGCACCCGGGAGGCCCACTGAAGCTTTCTTT
TRBJ2-2 TRBD2 TRBV7-6 NA CASSPWTSGGQTANTGELFF TGTGCCAGCAGCCCCTGGACTAGCGGGGGGCAAACGGCGAACACCGGGGAGCTGTTTTTT
TRBJ2-6 TRBD1 TRBV7-9 NA CASRPGQGLSAGANVLTF TGTGCCAGCAGACCGGGACAGGGGTTGTCAGCTGGGGCCAACGTCCTGACTTTC
TRBJ2-1 TRBD1 TRBV27 NA CASITSGTGEWGEQFF TGTGCCAGCATTACCTCCGGGACAGGGGAATGGGGTGAGCAGTTCTTC
TRBJ1-4 NA TRBV5-1 NA CASSWADDEKLFF TGCGCCAGCAGCTGGGCTGACGATGAAAAACTGTTTTTT
TRBJ1-1 NA TRBV9 NA CASSVEGVNTEAFF TGTGCCAGCAGCGTAGAGGGGGTGAACACTGAAGCTTTCTTT
TRBJ1-1 TRBD1 TRBV15 NA CATSSGRKGANTEAFF TGTGCCACCAGCAGCGGTAGGAAGGGGGCGAACACTGAAGCTTTCTTT
TRBJ1-1 TRBD1 TRBV28 NA CATEIGTGGTEAFF TGTGCCACCGAGATCGGGACAGGGGGCACTGAAGCTTTCTTT
TRBJ2-2 TRBD2 TRBV2 NA CASSLTSTNTGELFF TGTGCCAGCAGCCTGACTAGCACGAACACCGGGGAGCTGTTTTTT
TRBJ2-3 TRBD1 TRBV5-1 NA CASSLGTGSDTQYF TGCGCCAGCAGCCTGGGGACAGGGTCAGATACGCAGTATTTT
TRBJ1-5 TRBD1 TRBV7-2 few CASSLAHRGPQPQHF TGTGCCAGCAGCTTAGCTCACAGGGGGCCTCAGCCCCAGCATTTT
TRBJ1-1 NA TRBV6-1 NA CASSANFNTEAFF TGTGCCAGCAGTGCCAACTTTAACACTGAAGCTTTCTTT
TRBJ2-6 TRBD1 TRBV19 NA CAGSRQGEANVLTF TGTGCCGGATCGAGACAGGGCGAGGCCAACGTCCTGACTTTC
TRBJ2-2 NA TRBV6-5 once CASRLRGLDGELFF TGTGCCAGCAGGCTACGCGGGCTCGACGGGGAGCTGTTTTTT
TRBJ2-5 NA TRBV7-7 NA CASSLAPQGAGETQYF TGTGCTAGCAGCTTAGCCCCACAGGGTGCGGGAGAGACCCAGTACTTC
TRBJ1-3 TRBD1 TRBV5-6 NA CASSRQGLSGNTIYF TGTGCCAGCAGTAGACAGGGTCTCTCTGGAAACACCATATATTTT
TRBJ2-7 TRBD2 TRBV4-1 NA CASSQEEGEGSYEQYF TGCGCCAGCAGCCAAGAGGAAGGGGAGGGTTCTTACGAGCAGTACTTC
TRBJ2-5 TRBD1 TRBV27 NA CASSLKGPLGRGLGETQYF TGTGCCAGCAGCCTTAAAGGGCCCCTCGGTAGGGGGCTGGGAGAGACCCAGTACTTC